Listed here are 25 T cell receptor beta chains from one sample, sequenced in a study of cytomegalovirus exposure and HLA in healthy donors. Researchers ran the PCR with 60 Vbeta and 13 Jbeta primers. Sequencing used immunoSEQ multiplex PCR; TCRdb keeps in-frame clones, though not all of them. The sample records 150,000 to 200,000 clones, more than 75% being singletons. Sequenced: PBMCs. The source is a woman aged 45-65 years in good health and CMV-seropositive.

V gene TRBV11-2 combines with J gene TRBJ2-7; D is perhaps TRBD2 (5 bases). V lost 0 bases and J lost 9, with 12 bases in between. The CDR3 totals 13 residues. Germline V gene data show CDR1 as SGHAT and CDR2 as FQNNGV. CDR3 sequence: CASSLESLARQYF. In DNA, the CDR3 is TGTGCCAGCAGCTTAGAGTCGCTAGCCAGGCAGTACTTC.

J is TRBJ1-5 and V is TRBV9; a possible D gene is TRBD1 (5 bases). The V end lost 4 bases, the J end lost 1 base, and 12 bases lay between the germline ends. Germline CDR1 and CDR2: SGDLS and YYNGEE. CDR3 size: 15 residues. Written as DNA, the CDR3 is TGTGCCAGCAGCCCTGGGCGGGACAGCAATCAGCCCCAGCATTTT. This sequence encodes CASSPGRDSNQPQHF. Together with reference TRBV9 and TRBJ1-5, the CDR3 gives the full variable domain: DSGVTQTPKHLITATGQRVTLRCSPRSGDLSVYWYQQSLDQGLQFLIQYYNGEERAKGNILERFSAQQFPDLHSELNLSSLELGDSALYFCASSPGRDSNQPQHFGDGTRLSIL.

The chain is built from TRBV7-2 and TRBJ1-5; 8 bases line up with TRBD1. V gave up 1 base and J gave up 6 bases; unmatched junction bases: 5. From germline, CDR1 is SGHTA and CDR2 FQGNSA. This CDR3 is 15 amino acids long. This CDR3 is CASSLGGQGAQPQHF. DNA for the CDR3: TGTGCCAGCAGCTTAGGTGGGCAGGGGGCTCAGCCCCAGCATTTT.

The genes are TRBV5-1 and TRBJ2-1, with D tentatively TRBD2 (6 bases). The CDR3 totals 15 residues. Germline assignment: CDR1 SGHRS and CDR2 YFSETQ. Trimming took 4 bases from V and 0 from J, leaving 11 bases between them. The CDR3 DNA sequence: TGCGCCAGCAGCGCCCGGACTAACTCCTACAATGAGCAGTTCTTC. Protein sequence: CASSARTNSYNEQFF.

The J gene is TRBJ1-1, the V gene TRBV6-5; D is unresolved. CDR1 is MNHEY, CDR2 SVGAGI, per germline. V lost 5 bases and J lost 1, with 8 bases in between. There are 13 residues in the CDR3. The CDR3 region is CASSPDWNTEAFF. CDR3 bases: TGTGCCAGCAGTCCTGACTGGAACACTGAAGCTTTCTTT.

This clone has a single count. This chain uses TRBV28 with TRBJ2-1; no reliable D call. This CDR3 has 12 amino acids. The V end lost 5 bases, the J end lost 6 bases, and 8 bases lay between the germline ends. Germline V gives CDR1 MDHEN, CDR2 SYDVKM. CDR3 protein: CASSGQINEQFF. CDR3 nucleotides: TGTGCCAGCAGTGGCCAAATCAATGAGCAGTTCTTC.

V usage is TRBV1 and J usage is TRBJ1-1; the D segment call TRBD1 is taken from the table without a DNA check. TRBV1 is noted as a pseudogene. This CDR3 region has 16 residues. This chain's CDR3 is CTSSPNGTGLNTEAFF. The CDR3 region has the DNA TGCACCAGCAGCCCTAATGGGACAGGGCTGAACACTGAAGCTTTCTTT.

As DNA, the CDR3 is TGCAGCGTGCGACAGACAAGCTCCTACGAGCAGTACTTC. Protein product: CSVRQTSSYEQYF. The chain links TRBV29-1 to TRBJ2-7, with D possibly being TRBD1 (5 bases). This CDR3 is built from 13 residues. V lost 6 bases and J 0 bases, leaving 12 bases between the germline ends. Germline V CDR1 and CDR2: SQVTM, ANQGSEA.

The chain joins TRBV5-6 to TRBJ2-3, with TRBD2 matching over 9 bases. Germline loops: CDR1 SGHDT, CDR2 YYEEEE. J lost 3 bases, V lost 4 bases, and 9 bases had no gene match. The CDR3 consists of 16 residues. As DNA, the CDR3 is TGTGCCAGCAGCCCGTATGCGGGGGGGAAAACAGATACGCAGTATTTT. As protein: CASSPYAGGKTDTQYF.

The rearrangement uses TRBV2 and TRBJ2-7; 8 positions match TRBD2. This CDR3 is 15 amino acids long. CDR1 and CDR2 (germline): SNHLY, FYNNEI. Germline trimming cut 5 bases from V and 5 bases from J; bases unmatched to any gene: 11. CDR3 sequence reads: CASSWRRGETNEQYF. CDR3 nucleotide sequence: TGTGCCAGCAGTTGGAGGCGGGGGGAGACTAACGAGCAGTACTTC.

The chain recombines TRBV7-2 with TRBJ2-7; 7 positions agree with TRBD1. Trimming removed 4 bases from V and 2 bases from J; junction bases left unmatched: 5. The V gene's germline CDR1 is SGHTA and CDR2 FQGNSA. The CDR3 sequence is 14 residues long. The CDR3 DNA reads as TGTGCCAGCAGCTGGGCAGGGGGACCCTACGAGCAGTACTTC. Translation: CASSWAGGPYEQYF. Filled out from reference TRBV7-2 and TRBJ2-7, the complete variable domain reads GAGVSQSPSNKVTEKGKDVELRCDPISGHTALYWYRQSLGQGLEFLIYFQGNSAPDKSGLPSDRFSAERTGGSVSTLTIQRTQQEDSAVYLCASSWAGGPYEQYFGPGTRLTVT.

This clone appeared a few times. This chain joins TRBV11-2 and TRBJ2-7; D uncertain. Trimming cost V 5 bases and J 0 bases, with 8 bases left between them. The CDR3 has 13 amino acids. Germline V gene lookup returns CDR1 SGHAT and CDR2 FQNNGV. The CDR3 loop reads CASSPAASYEQYF. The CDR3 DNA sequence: TGTGCCAGCAGCCCCGCGGCCTCCTACGAGCAGTACTTC.

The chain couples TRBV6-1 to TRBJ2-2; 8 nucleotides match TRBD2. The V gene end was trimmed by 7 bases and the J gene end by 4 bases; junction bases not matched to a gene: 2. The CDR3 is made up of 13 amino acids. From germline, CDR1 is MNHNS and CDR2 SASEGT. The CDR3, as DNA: TGTGCCAGCAACCGGGGGGGCACCGGGGAGCTGTTTTTT. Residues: CASNRGGTGELFF.

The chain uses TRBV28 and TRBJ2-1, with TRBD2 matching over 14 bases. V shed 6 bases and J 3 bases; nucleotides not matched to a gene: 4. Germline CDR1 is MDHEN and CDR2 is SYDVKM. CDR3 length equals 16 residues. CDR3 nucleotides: TGTGCCAGCAGGCATGGGACTAGCGGGGGCTACAATGAGCAGTTCTTC. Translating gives CASRHGTSGGYNEQFF. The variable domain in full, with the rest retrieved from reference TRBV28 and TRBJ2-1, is DVKVTQSSRYLVKRTGEKVFLECVQDMDHENMFWYRQDPGLGLRLIYFSYDVKMKEKGDIPEGYSVSREKKERFSLILESASTNQTSMYLCASRHGTSGGYNEQFFGPGTRLTVL.

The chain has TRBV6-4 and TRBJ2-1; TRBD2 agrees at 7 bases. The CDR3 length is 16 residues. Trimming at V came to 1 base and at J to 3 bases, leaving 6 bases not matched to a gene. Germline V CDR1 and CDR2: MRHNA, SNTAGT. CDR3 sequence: CASSDWEGRDYNEQFF. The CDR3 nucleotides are TGTGCCAGCAGTGACTGGGAGGGGAGGGACTACAATGAGCAGTTCTTC.

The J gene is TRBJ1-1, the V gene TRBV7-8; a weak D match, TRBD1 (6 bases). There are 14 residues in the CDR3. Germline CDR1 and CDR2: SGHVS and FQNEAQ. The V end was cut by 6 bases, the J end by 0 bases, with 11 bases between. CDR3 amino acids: CASSSDRMNTEAFF. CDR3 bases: TGTGCCAGCAGTTCAGACAGGATGAACACTGAAGCTTTCTTT.

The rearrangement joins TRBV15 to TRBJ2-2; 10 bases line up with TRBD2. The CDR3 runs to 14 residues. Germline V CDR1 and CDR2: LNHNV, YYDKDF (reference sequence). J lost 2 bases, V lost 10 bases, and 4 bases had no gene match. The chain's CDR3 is CAIRTSGNTGELFF. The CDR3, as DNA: TGTGCCATCCGGACTAGCGGAAACACCGGGGAGCTGTTTTTT.

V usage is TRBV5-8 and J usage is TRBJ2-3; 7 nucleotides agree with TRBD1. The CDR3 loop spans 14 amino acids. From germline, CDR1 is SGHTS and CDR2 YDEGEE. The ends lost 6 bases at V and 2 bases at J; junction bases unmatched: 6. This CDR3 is CASTPGQNTDTQYF. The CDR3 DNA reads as TGTGCCAGCACACCGGGACAGAACACAGATACGCAGTATTTT.

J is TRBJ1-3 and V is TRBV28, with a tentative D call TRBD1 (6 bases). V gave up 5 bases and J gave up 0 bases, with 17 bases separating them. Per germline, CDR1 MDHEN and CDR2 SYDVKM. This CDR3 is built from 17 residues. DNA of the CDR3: TGTGCCAGCAGTATGTCGGGGGGGGCCCTCTCTGGAAACACCATATATTTT. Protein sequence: CASSMSGGALSGNTIYF. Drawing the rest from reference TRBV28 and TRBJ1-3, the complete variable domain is DVKVTQSSRYLVKRTGEKVFLECVQDMDHENMFWYRQDPGLGLRLIYFSYDVKMKEKGDIPEGYSVSREKKERFSLILESASTNQTSMYLCASSMSGGALSGNTIYFGEGSWLTVV.

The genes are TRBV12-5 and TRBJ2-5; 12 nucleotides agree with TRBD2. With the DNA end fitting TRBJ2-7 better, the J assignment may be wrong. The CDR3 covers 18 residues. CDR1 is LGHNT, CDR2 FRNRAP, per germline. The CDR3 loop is CASGPGGLLAGGSYEQYF. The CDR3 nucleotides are TGTGCTAGTGGTCCGGGGGGCCTACTAGCGGGGGGCTCCTACGAGCAGTACTTC.

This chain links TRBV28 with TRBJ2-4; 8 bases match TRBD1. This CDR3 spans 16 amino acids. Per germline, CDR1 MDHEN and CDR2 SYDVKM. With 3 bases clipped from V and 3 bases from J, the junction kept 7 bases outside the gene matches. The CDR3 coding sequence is TGTGCCAGCAGTTTTAACAGGGGGTCGGTCAAAAACATTCAGTACTTC. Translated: CASSFNRGSVKNIQYF.

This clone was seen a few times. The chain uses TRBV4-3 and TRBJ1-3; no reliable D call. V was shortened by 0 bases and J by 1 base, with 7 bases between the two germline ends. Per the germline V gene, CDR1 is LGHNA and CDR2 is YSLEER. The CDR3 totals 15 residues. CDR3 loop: CASSQDAGSGNTIYF. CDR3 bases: TGCGCCAGCAGCCAAGACGCGGGGTCTGGAAACACCATATATTTT.

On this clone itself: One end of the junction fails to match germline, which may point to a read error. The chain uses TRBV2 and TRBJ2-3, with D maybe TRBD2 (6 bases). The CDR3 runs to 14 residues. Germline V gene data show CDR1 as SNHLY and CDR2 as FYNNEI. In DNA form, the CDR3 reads TGTGCCAGCAGTGGCACTAGCCGGGAAGATGCGCAGTATTTT. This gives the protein CASSGTSREDAQYF.

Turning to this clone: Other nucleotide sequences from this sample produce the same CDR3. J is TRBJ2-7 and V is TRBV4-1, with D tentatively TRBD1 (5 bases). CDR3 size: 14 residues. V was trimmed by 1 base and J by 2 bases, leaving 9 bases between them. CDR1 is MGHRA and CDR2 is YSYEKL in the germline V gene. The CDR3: CASSQGQGTYEQYF. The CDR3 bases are TGCGCCAGCAGCCAAGGGCAGGGAACCTACGAGCAGTACTTC.

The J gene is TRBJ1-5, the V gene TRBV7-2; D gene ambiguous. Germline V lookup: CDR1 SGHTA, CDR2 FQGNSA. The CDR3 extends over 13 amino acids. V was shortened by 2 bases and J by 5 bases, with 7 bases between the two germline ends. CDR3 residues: CASSLYSDQPQHF. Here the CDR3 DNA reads TGTGCCAGCAGCTTATATAGTGATCAGCCCCAGCATTTT.